This entry describes one T cell receptor (beta chain). Its specificity is unknown. The data belong to a study of blood T cells in healthy people across ages. Primers used in a second PCR of roughly 6 to 12 cycles were a sample-barcoded 5' primer and a J-beta primer mix. Researchers report that a template-switch adaptor with 12 random nucleotides tagged each cDNA molecule. TCRdb reprocessed the 5' RACE reads with MiXCR, giving one entry per CDR3 protein. Among more than 500,000 distinct CDR3 sequences listed, roughly a quarter were seen once. This CDR3 has 12 residues. Germline CDR1 and CDR2: SQVTM and ANQGSEA. V dropped 4 bases and J dropped 4 bases, with 8 bases sitting between them. Whole-study results and caveats: Donor CMV status, an unknown factor, possibly confounded changes in expanded clonotypes.

These data also featured in a second study, about T cells of mothers and their children.

This receptor was obtained from a boy between 2 and 10 years old in good health. The sequenced sample was blood. The chain has TRBV29-1 and TRBJ2-1, with D possibly being TRBD2 (6 bases). Written as DNA, the CDR3 is TGCAGCGTTGTTGGAGGGTACAATGAGCAGTTCTTC. Its translation: CSVVGGYNEQFF.